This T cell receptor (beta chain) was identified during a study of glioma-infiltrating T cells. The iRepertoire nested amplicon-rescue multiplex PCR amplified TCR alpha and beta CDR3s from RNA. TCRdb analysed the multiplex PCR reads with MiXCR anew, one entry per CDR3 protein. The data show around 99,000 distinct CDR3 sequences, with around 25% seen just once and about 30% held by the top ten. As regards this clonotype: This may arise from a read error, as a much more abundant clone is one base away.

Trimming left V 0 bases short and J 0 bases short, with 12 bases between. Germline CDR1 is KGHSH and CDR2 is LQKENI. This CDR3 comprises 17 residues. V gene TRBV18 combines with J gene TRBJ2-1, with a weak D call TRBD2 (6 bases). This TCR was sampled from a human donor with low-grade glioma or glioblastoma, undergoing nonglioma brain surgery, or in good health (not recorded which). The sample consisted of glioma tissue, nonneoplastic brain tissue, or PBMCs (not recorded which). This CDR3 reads CASSPPGGVSSYNEQFF. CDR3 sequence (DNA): TGTGCCAGCTCACCACCCGGCGGGGTAAGCTCCTACAATGAGCAGTTCTTC.